This T cell receptor beta chain was captured in a study of blood T cell repertoires in COVID-19. Study information: Acute and convalescent COVID-19 specimens originated in the United States, Italy and Spain. T cells, B-cell-depleted T cells, or PBMCs provided the cDNA or gDNA that served as material.

CDR1 and CDR2 from the germline V gene are MNHEY and SVGAGI. V lost 6 bases to trimming and J lost 5 bases, with 16 bases between them. The CDR3 has 15 amino acids. Seattle enrolled patients during active infection and tracked them longitudinally. Original processing methods: Reference gene primer amplification yielded estimated nucleated cell counts. Generated by immunoSEQ multiplex PCR, the TCRdb table keeps only in-frame clones and is missing some. D and trimming were read from the DNA, whereas the V and J calls and clone size are those reported in that table. The sample has under 400,000 clones; approximately 89% are singletons.

The chain joins TRBV6-5 to TRBJ2-2; tentative D call: TRBD2 (5 bases). The sequencing input was peripheral blood. The receptor was derived from a woman aged 25 to 39 with COVID-19, enrolled during active disease. As DNA, the CDR3 is TGTGCCAGCAGCCGCGGACCTACGGGGACCGGGGAGCTGTTTTTT. Its translation is CASSRGPTGTGELFF.